This T cell receptor (beta chain) was obtained from a study of blood T cell repertoires in COVID-19. Participants were aged about 18 to 100 years, lived in 20 to 25 US areas, and enrolled virtually. Authors' processing steps: Scientists estimated how many nucleated cells there were by amplifying reference gene primers. The protocol was immunoSEQ multiplex PCR, while the TCRdb copy is restricted to in-frame clones and leaves out a portion. That table supplies the V and J calls and clone size; D and trimming were determined from the DNA. The sample yields 160,000 or so clones, 80% to 90% seen once. The CDR3 covers 15 residues. Germline-derived CDR1 and CDR2 are SGHRS and YFSETQ. V was cut by 0 bases and J by 6 bases, with 15 bases left in between.

This sequence was found in a man between 50 and 59 years old who had recovered from COVID-19. Sequencing was carried out using PBMCs or T cells enriched from blood (not recorded which). This chain links TRBV5-1 with TRBJ1-1, with a tentative D call TRBD1 (6 bases). CDR3 residues: CASSLAGTGGAEAFF. For the CDR3, the DNA is TGCGCCAGCAGCTTGGCTGGGACGGGGGGCGCTGAAGCTTTCTTT. Full variable domain (outside the CDR3, taken from reference TRBV5-1 and TRBJ1-1): KAGVTQTPRYLIKTRGQQVTLSCSPISGHRSVSWYQQTPGQGLQFLFEYFSETQRNKGNFPGRFSGRQFSNSRSEMNVSTLELGDSALYLCASSLAGTGGAEAFFGQGTRLTVV.